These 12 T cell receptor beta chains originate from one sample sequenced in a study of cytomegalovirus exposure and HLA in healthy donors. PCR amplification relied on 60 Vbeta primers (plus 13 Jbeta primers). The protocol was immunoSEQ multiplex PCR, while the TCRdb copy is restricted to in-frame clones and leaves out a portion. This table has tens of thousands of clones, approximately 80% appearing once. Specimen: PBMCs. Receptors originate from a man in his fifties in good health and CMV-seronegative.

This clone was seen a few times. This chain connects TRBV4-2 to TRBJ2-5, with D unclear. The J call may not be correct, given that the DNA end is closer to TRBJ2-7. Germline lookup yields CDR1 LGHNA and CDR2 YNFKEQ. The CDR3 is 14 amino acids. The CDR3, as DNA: TGTGCCAGCAGCCAAGAGGGTCCGGGTTACGAGCAGTACTTC. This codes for CASSQEGPGYEQYF.

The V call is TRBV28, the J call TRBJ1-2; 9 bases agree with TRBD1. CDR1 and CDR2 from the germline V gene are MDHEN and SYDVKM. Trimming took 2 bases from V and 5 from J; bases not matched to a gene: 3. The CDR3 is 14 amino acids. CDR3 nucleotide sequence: TGTGCCAGCAGTTTAGCGGGACAGGGATATGGCTACACCTTC. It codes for CASSLAGQGYGYTF.

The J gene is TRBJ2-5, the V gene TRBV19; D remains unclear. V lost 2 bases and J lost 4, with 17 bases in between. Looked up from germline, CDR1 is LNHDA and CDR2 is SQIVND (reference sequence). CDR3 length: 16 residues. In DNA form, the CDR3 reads TGTGCCAGTAGTATAAGATCCGGCGGTCTGGGAGAGACCCAGTACTTC. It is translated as CASSIRSGGLGETQYF.

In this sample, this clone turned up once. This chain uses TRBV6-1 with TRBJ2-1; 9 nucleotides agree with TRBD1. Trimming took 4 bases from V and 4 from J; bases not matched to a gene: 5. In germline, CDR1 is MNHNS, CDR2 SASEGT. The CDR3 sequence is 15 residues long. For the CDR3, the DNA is TGTGCCAGCAGTGCGACAGGGGGTTTGTACAATGAGCAGTTCTTC. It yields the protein CASSATGGLYNEQFF.

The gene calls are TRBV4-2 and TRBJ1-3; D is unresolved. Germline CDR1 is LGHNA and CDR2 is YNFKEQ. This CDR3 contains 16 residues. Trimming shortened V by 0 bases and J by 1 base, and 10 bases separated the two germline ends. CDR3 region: CASSQEQRVSGNTIYF. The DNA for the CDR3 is TGTGCCAGCAGCCAAGAGCAACGGGTGTCTGGAAACACCATATATTTT.

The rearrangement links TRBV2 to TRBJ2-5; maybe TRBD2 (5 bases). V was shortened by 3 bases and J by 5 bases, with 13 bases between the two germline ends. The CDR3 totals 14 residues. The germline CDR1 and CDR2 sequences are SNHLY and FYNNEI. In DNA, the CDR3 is TGTGCCAGCAGTGACCCACGGACTTTGGAGACCCAGTACTTC. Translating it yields CASSDPRTLETQYF. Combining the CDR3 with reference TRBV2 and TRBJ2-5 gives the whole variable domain EPEVTQTPSHQVTQMGQEVILRCVPISNHLYFYWYRQILGQKVEFLVSFYNNEISEKSEIFDDQFSVERPDGSNFTLKIRSTKLEDSAMYFCASSDPRTLETQYFGPGTRLLVL.

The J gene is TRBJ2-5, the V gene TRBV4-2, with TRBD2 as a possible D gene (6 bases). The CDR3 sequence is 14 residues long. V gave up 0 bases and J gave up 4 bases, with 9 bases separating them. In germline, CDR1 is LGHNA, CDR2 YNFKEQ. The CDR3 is CASSQDLAAETQYF. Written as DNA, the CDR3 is TGTGCCAGCAGCCAAGATTTAGCGGCAGAGACCCAGTACTTC.

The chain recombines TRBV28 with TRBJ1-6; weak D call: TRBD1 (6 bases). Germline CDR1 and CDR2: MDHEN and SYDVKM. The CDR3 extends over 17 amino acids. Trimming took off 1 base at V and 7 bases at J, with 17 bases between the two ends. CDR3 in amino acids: CASSLLGAGSSNSPLHF. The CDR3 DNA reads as TGTGCCAGCAGTTTATTGGGGGCCGGGTCCTCAAATTCACCCCTCCACTTT.

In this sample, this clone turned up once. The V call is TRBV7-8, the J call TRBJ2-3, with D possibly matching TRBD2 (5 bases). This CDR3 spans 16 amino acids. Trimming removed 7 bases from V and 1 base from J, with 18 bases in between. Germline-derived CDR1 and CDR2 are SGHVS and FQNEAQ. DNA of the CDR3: TGTGCCAGCACCCCATATGGCCCCGGGGGCACAGATACGCAGTATTTT. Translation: CASTPYGPGGTDTQYF.

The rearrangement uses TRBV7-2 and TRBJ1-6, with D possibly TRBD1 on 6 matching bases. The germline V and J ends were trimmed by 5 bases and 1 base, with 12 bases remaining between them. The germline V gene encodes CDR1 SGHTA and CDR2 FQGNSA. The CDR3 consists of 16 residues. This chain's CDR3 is CASSVRGGSYNSPLHF. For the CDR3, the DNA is TGTGCCAGCAGCGTCAGGGGTGGGTCCTATAATTCACCCCTCCACTTT. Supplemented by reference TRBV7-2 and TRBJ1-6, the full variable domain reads GAGVSQSPSNKVTEKGKDVELRCDPISGHTALYWYRQSLGQGLEFLIYFQGNSAPDKSGLPSDRFSAERTGGSVSTLTIQRTQQEDSAVYLCASSVRGGSYNSPLHFGNGTRLTVT.

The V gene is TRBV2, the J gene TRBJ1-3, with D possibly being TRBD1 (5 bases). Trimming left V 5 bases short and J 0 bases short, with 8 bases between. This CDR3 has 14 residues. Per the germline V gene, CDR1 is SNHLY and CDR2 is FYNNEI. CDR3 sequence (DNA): TGTGCCAGCAGTTCGGACAACTCTGGAAACACCATATATTTT. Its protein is CASSSDNSGNTIYF.

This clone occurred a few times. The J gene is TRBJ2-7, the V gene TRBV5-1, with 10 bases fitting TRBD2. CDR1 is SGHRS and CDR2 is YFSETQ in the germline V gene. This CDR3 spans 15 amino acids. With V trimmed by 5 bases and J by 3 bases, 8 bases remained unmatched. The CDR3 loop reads CASSPLAGDDYEQYF. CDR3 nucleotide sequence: TGCGCCAGCAGTCCTCTAGCGGGGGACGACTACGAGCAGTACTTC.